The 29 T cell receptor beta chains in this list originate from one sample, sequenced in a study of blood T cell repertoires in COVID-19. Profiling relied on immunoSEQ multiplex PCR, and the TCRdb table lists in-frame clones only, not all of them. Altogether approximately 150,000 clones are present, about 88% being singletons, with the ten largest covering approximately 2.4%. The sample comprised peripheral blood. These receptors were obtained from a human donor with COVID-19, enrolled during active disease. The donor label of this sample is uncertain.

This sequence joins TRBV6-2 or TRBV6-3 and TRBJ1-4; 9 bases line up with TRBD1. In germline, CDR1 is MNHEY, CDR2 SVGEGT. The CDR3 runs to 14 residues. Trimming took 5 bases from V and 5 from J; bases not matched to a gene: 3. The CDR3 DNA reads as TGTGCCAGCAGTCAGGGACAGGGAAATGAAAAACTGTTTTTT. It translates to CASSQGQGNEKLFF.

V usage is TRBV10-2 and J usage is TRBJ2-5; TRBD2 matches at 15 bases. This CDR3 is built from 19 residues. After removal of 3 bases from V and 4 bases from J, the junction contained 12 bases not matched to a gene. Germline V gene data show CDR1 as WSHSY and CDR2 as SAAADI. The CDR3 coding sequence is TGCGCCAGCAGTGATGGGTTAGGACTAGCGGGGGGGCCTGCAGAGACCCAGTACTTC. Translation gives CASSDGLGLAGGPAETQYF.

The rearrangement links TRBV11-3 to TRBJ2-1; D is perhaps TRBD2 (5 bases). CDR1 SGHNT and CDR2 YENEEA come from the germline V gene. This CDR3 has 16 residues. V lost 3 bases and J lost 2, with 14 bases in between. In DNA form, the CDR3 reads TGTGCCAGCAGCTTTTCCGGGGAGCCACCCTACAATGAGCAGTTCTTC. Its translation is CASSFSGEPPYNEQFF.

This chain uses TRBV6-6 with TRBJ1-2; possible D gene TRBD1, 6 bases. The CDR3 loop spans 15 amino acids. CDR1 is MNHNY, CDR2 SVGAGI, per germline (reference sequence). The V end was cut by 7 bases, the J end by 6 bases, with 21 bases between. The CDR3 loop reads CASNPIGTRHHGYTF. The CDR3 DNA reads as TGTGCCAGCAATCCGATCGGGACACGCCATCATGGCTACACCTTC.

The rearrangement links TRBV11-3 to TRBJ2-7; 10 nucleotides align to TRBD1. Looked up from germline, CDR1 is SGHNT and CDR2 is YENEEA. V dropped 5 bases and J dropped 2; count of bases not matched to a gene: 12. The CDR3 has 17 amino acids. The CDR3 region has the DNA TGTGCCAGCAGCCCCCTCACCGGGACAGGGGTGACCTACGAGCAGTACTTC. This codes for CASSPLTGTGVTYEQYF.

V and J are TRBV5-1 and TRBJ2-5; TRBD1 matches 8 bases. CDR3 length: 15 residues. CDR1 SGHRS and CDR2 YFSETQ come from the germline V gene. V trimming: 0 bases; J trimming: 5 bases; junction bases outside the gene matches: 6. The CDR3 sequence: CASSLGDRPGETQYF. CDR3 nucleotide sequence: TGCGCCAGCAGCTTGGGGGACAGGCCCGGGGAGACCCAGTACTTC.

The chain is built from TRBV6-6 and TRBJ1-2; D perhaps matches TRBD1 (5 bases). The CDR3 is 15 residues long. Germline V gives CDR1 MNHNY, CDR2 SVGAGI (reference sequence). V was clipped by 1 base and J by 6 bases, with 15 bases between them. The CDR3 DNA sequence: TGTGCCAGCAGTTACTTTAACAGGCCACCGGATGGCTACACCTTC. It specifies CASSYFNRPPDGYTF.

This clone was found a few times. The rearrangement joins TRBV5-1 to TRBJ2-7, with 9 nucleotides matching TRBD1. Germline trimming cut 2 bases from V and 4 bases from J; bases unmatched to any gene: 7. The CDR3 is 15 residues long. Germline V gives CDR1 SGHRS, CDR2 YFSETQ. The CDR3 sequence: CASSLTGGVRYEQYF. The CDR3 DNA reads as TGCGCCAGCAGCTTAACAGGGGGCGTTCGGTACGAGCAGTACTTC.

This clone was seen a single time. The chain is built from TRBV5-1 and TRBJ2-2; 10 bases are a match to TRBD2. J gave up 7 bases and V 7 bases, and 10 bases lay outside the gene matches. CDR1 and CDR2 from the germline V gene are SGHRS and YFSETQ. The CDR3 runs to 15 residues. CDR3 coding DNA: TGCGCCAGCTTACCAGCGGGGGGGCAGATCGGGGAGCTGTTTTTT. This codes for CASLPAGGQIGELFF.

This chain connects TRBV6-4 to TRBJ2-3, with D uncertain. V was trimmed by 6 bases and J by 5 bases, leaving 12 bases between them. The CDR3 extends over 13 amino acids. Germline CDR1 MRHNA, CDR2 SNTAGT. The CDR3 spells CASSYSQKDTQYF. CDR3 DNA: TGTGCCAGCAGCTATTCACAGAAAGATACGCAGTATTTT.

This clone was observed a handful of times. The rearrangement uses TRBV19 and TRBJ1-5; 7 nucleotides align to TRBD1. J gave up 9 bases and V 7 bases, and 9 bases lay outside the gene matches. This CDR3 has 13 amino acids. Looked up from germline, CDR1 is LNHDA and CDR2 is SQIVND (reference sequence). CDR3 sequence: CASKQGIFTPQHF. For the CDR3, the DNA is TGTGCCAGTAAACAGGGGATATTCACGCCCCAGCATTTT.

The rearrangement links TRBV11-2 to TRBJ2-7; TRBD1 might be the D (5 bases). The CDR3 has 12 amino acids. V was trimmed by 5 bases and J by 7 bases, leaving 12 bases between them. Per the germline V gene, CDR1 is SGHAT and CDR2 is FQNNGV. Written as DNA, the CDR3 is TGTGCCAGCAGCCCGACAGACATTGAGCAGTACTTC. Translating gives CASSPTDIEQYF.

This chain connects TRBV19 to TRBJ1-1; 7 positions match TRBD1. The CDR3 consists of 14 residues. The V and J ends lost 4 bases and 4 bases, in that order; junction bases with no gene match: 6. CDR1 LNHDA and CDR2 SQIVND come from the germline V gene (reference sequence). In DNA, the CDR3 is TGTGCCAGTAGTAGTAGGGGGCTAGGCACTGAAGCTTTCTTT. It translates to CASSSRGLGTEAFF.

The V call is TRBV5-6, the J call TRBJ1-6, with TRBD1 identical over 7 bases. This CDR3 is 15 amino acids long. Per the germline V gene, CDR1 is SGHDT and CDR2 is YYEEEE. The J segment lost 5 bases and the V segment lost 5 bases, leaving 7 bases of the junction unmatched. CDR3 region: CASSVGTANNSPLHF. The CDR3 DNA sequence: TGTGCCAGCAGTGTTGGGACAGCCAATAATTCACCCCTCCACTTT. Full variable domain (rest looked up from reference TRBV5-6 and TRBJ1-6): DAGVTQSPTHLIKTRGQQVTLRCSPKSGHDTVSWYQQALGQGPQFIFQYYEEEERQRGNFPDRFSGHQFPNYSSELNVNALLLGDSALYLCASSVGTANNSPLHFGNGTRLTVT.

The gene calls are TRBV11-2 and TRBJ2-1, with a tentative D call TRBD1 (6 bases). The CDR3 consists of 11 residues. Germline V gene sequence: CDR1 SGHAT, CDR2 FQNNGV. Trimming took 1 base from V and 15 from J, leaving 10 bases between them. Written as DNA, the CDR3 is TGTGCCAGCAGCTTAGGAGGGGGACGGTTCTTC. Translating it yields CASSLGGGRFF.

This clone was counted ten times or more. This sequence joins TRBV5-6 and TRBJ1-1; D gene ambiguous. Germline lookup yields CDR1 SGHDT and CDR2 YYEEEE. Trimming took 3 bases from V and 6 from J, leaving 15 bases between them. The length of the CDR3 is 14 residues. The CDR3 spells CASSWESGSAEAFF. As DNA, the CDR3 is TGTGCCAGCAGCTGGGAGAGCGGCTCCGCTGAAGCTTTCTTT.

The chain uses TRBV18 and TRBJ1-2; 8 bases are a match to TRBD1. This CDR3 has 14 amino acids. Germline values: CDR1 KGHSH, CDR2 LQKENI. J lost 1 base, V lost 4 bases, and 2 bases had no gene match. The chain's CDR3 is CASSQGQVNYGYTF. CDR3 in DNA: TGTGCCAGCTCACAGGGACAGGTTAACTATGGCTACACCTTC.

V is TRBV25-1 and J is TRBJ1-5, with 8 bases lining up with TRBD1. Per the germline V gene, CDR1 is MGHDK and CDR2 is SYGVNS. The CDR3 is 17 residues long. V lost 6 bases to trimming and J lost 7 bases; unmatched junction nucleotides: 17. This CDR3 is CASSPFDRGESRQPQHF. The DNA of the CDR3 is TGTGCCAGCAGCCCCTTTGACAGGGGTGAGAGTAGACAGCCCCAGCATTTT. The variable domain in full, with the rest retrieved from reference TRBV25-1 and TRBJ1-5, is EADIYQTPRYLVIGTGKKITLECSQTMGHDKMYWYQQDPGMELHLIHYSYGVNSTEKGDLSSESTVSRIRTEHFPLTLESARPSHTSQYLCASSPFDRGESRQPQHFGDGTRLSIL.

The V gene is TRBV6-1, the J gene TRBJ2-3; tentatively, D is TRBD2 (5 bases). Germline CDR1 and CDR2: MNHNS and SASEGT. Trimming took off 2 bases at V and 3 bases at J, with 9 bases between the two ends. This CDR3 has 14 residues. The CDR3, as DNA: TGTGCCAGCAGTGAATTAGGGAGAACAGATACGCAGTATTTT. Its translation is CASSELGRTDTQYF.

The gene calls are TRBV7-3 and TRBJ2-2; 10 nucleotides align to TRBD2. V lost 5 bases to trimming and J lost 2 bases; unmatched junction nucleotides: 11. Germline CDR1 reads SGHTA; CDR2 reads FQGTGA. The CDR3 length is 18 residues. The CDR3 DNA reads as TGTGCCAGCAGCGCCCACACTAGCGGGGTTTACAACACCGGGGAGCTGTTTTTT. Translating it yields CASSAHTSGVYNTGELFF.

The J gene is TRBJ1-1, the V gene TRBV12-3 or TRBV12-4; D gene unclear. V dropped 3 bases and J dropped 4 bases, with 6 bases sitting between them. The CDR3 loop spans 12 amino acids. The CDR3 nucleotides read TGTGCCAGCAGTTTTGATAGCACTGAAGCTTTCTTT. It translates to CASSFDSTEAFF.

The chain has TRBV6-5 and TRBJ1-5; no clear D. The CDR3 is 13 amino acids. The germline V gene encodes CDR1 MNHEY and CDR2 SVGAGI. Deletions cut 4 bases from V and 5 bases from J, with 9 bases between. The CDR3 coding sequence is TGTGCCAGCAGTTTTGGAGGATATCAGCCCCAGCATTTT. The encoded protein is CASSFGGYQPQHF.

The gene calls are TRBV6-1 and TRBJ1-2, with D possibly matching TRBD1 (5 bases). V lost 3 bases, J lost 4 bases, and 12 bases lay in between. Germline V gene data show CDR1 as MNHNS and CDR2 as SASEGT. This CDR3 has 14 amino acids. Here the CDR3 reads CASSDPPQVYGYTF. Here the CDR3 DNA reads TGTGCCAGCAGTGATCCCCCACAGGTCTATGGCTACACCTTC.

The chain links TRBV6-6 to TRBJ1-5; D not certain. CDR1 MNHNY and CDR2 SVGAGI come from the germline V gene (reference sequence). Trimming pared 6 bases from V and 3 bases from J, leaving 9 bases between. This CDR3 contains 13 residues. The DNA for the CDR3 is TGTGCCAGCAGACAGAGCCTCAATCAGCCCCAGCATTTT. Translating gives CASRQSLNQPQHF.

This clone was observed a single time. The rearrangement joins TRBV9 to TRBJ2-2; D may be TRBD1 (6 bases). CDR3 length: 16 residues. V was cut by 3 bases and J by 0 bases, with 12 bases left in between. CDR1 is SGDLS, CDR2 YYNGEE, per germline. DNA for the CDR3: TGTGCCAGCAGCGCCCCGGACAGAGCGAACACCGGGGAGCTGTTTTTT. This codes for CASSAPDRANTGELFF.

This rearrangement joins TRBV18 to TRBJ1-1; D might be TRBD1 (5 bases). The ends were cut back, 4 bases at V and 3 bases at J, with 9 bases in the middle. This CDR3 is 13 amino acids long. Germline V gene sequence: CDR1 KGHSH, CDR2 LQKENI. The CDR3 nucleotides read TGTGCCAGCTCACTTGAAGGGGACACTGAAGCTTTCTTT. This sequence encodes CASSLEGDTEAFF.

V and J are TRBV7-9 and TRBJ2-7; D is perhaps TRBD2 (6 bases). The germline V gene encodes CDR1 SEHNR and CDR2 FQNEAQ (reference sequence). V was trimmed by 1 base and J by 3 bases, leaving 13 bases between them. The CDR3 length is 15 residues. The CDR3 DNA sequence: TGTGCCAGCAGCTTAGGGAGGGGAGCTTACTACGAGCAGTACTTC. This sequence encodes CASSLGRGAYYEQYF.

This chain uses TRBV19 with TRBJ2-2, with TRBD1 matching over 7 bases. Germline V gives CDR1 LNHDA, CDR2 SQIVND (reference sequence). With 7 bases clipped from V and 4 bases from J, the junction kept 6 bases outside the gene matches. This CDR3 comprises 14 residues. The CDR3 reads CASTSNRGTGELFF. The CDR3 coding sequence is TGTGCCAGTACCAGCAACAGGGGCACCGGGGAGCTGTTTTTT.

J is TRBJ2-1 and V is TRBV3-1 (or the pseudogene TRBV3-2); D is uncertain. The germline CDR1 and CDR2 sequences are LGHDT and YNNKEL (reference sequence). V was shortened by 4 bases and J by 5 bases, with 3 bases between the two germline ends. The CDR3 has 11 residues. CDR3 sequence reads: CASSRNNEQFF. DNA for the CDR3: TGTGCCAGCAGCCGTAACAATGAGCAGTTCTTC.